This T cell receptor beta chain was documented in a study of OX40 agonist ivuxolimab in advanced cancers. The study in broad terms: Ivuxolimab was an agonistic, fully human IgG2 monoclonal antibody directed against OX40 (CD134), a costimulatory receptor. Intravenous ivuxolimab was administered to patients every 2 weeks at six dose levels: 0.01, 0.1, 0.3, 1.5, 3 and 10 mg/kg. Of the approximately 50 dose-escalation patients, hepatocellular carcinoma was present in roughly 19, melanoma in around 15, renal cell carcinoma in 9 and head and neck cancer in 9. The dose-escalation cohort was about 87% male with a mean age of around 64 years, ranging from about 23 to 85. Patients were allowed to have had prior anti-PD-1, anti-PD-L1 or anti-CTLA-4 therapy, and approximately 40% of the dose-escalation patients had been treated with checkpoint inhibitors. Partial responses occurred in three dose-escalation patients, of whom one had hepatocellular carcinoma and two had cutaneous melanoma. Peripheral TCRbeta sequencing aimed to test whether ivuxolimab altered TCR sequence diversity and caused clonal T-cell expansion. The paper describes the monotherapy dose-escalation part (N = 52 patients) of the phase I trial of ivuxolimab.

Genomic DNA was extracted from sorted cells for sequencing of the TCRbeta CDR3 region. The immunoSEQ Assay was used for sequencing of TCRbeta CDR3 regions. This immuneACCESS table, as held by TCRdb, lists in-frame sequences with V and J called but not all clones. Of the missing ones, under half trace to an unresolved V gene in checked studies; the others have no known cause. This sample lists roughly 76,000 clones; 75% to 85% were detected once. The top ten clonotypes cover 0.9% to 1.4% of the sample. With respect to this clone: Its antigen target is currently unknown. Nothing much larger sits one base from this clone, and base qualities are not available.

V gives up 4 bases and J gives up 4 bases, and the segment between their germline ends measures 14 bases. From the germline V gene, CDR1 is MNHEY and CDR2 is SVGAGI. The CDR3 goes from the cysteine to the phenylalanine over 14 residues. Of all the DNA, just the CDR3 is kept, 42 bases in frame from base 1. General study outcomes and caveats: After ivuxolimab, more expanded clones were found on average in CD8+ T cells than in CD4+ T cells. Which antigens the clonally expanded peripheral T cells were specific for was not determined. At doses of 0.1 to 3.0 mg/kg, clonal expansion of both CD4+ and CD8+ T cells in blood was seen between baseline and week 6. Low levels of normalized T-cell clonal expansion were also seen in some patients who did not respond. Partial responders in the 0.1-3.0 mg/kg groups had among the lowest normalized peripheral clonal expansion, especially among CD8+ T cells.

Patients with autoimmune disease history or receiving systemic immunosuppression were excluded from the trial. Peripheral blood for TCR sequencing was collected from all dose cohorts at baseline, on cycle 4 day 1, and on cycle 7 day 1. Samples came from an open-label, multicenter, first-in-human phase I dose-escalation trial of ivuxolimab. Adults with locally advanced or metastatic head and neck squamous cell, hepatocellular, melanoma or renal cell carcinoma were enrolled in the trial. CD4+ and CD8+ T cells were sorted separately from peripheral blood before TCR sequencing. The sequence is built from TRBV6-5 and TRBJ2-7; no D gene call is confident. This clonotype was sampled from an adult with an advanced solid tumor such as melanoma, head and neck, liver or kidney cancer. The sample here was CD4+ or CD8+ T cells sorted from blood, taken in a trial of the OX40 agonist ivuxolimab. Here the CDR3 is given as CASSSIGPPYEQYF. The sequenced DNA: TGTGCCAGCAGTTCGATAGGACCGCCTTACGAGCAGTACTTC.